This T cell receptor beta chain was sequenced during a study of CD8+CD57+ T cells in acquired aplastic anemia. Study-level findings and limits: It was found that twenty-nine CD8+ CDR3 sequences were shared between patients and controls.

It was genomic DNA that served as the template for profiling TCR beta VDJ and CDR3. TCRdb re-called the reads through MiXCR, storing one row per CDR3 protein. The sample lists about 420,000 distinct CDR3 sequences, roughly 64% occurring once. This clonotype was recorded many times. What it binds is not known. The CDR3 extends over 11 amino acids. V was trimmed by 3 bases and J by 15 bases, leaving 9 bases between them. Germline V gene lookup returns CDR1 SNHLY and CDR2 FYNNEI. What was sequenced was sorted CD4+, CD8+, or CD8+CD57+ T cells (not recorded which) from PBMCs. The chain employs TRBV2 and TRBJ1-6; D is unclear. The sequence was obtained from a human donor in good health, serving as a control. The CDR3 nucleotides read TGTGCCAGCAGTGATGGGCTGGACCTCCACTTT. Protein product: CASSDGLDLHF.